This T cell receptor beta chain was found in a study of T cells in Graves' hyperthyroidism and ophthalmopathy. Researchers took RNA transcripts and amplified the TCR beta CDR3 regions from them. Primed by the HTBI set, a first-round RT-PCR was run on the TCR CDR3. TCRdb ran MiXCR on the multiplex PCR reads and lists one entry per CDR3 protein. The data hold 400,000 to 500,000 distinct CDR3 sequences, with under 15% observed a single time. Notes on this clonotype: Its antigen is as yet unknown.

Study-wide results and limits: Blood also showed most of the thyroid clonotypes that were expanded above 0.001.

This clonotype was sampled from a man younger than 30 with Graves' ophthalmopathy. Sequencing used blood.

The CDR3 sequence is CASSRARGESYNEQFF. CDR3 in DNA: TGTGCCAGCAGTAGGGCACGGGGGGAGTCCTACAATGAGCAGTTCTTC. This chain connects TRBV12-3 or TRBV12-4 to TRBJ2-1; 7 bases match TRBD2. This CDR3 spans 16 amino acids. J gave up 1 base and V 5 bases, and 8 bases lay outside the gene matches.